Below are 5 T cell receptor beta chains sequenced from a single sample in a study of liver allograft versus peripheral blood T cells. As for the study in general: Repertoires of T cell receptors in transplanted livers were compared with recipients' peripheral blood repertoires.

MiXCR, run by TCRdb on the reads, gives a single entry per CDR3 protein. The table has fewer than 15,000 distinct CDR3 sequences, roughly 20% seen once. Receptor source: a human patient who had a liver transplant. Some T cells here may be from the graft donor.

This clonotype is termed medium-sized. The chain employs TRBV7-2 and TRBJ1-2; TRBD1 is a possible D gene (6 bases). Per germline, CDR1 SGHTA and CDR2 FQGNSA. V lost 4 bases, J lost 4 bases, and 16 bases lay in between. This CDR3 has 15 residues. Written as DNA, the CDR3 is TGTGCCAGCAGCTCCGGACAGACTGCAGCCTATGGCTACACCTTC. Residues: CASSSGQTAAYGYTF.

The chain uses TRBV7-2 and TRBJ2-5; no definite D call. Germline V CDR1 and CDR2: SGHTA, FQGNSA. The CDR3 loop spans 14 amino acids. Trimming stripped 5 bases from V and 0 bases from J, with 10 bases between. The CDR3 DNA sequence: TGTGCCAGCAGCCGCCACGATAACCAAGAGACCCAGTACTTC. Amino acids: CASSRHDNQETQYF.

This clonotype is termed medium-sized. The chain uses TRBV6-5 and TRBJ2-1; possibly TRBD2 for D (6 bases). V lost 4 bases to trimming and J lost 2 bases, with 12 bases between them. The CDR3 runs 15 residues. The germline gives CDR1 MNHEY, CDR2 SVGAGI. Here the CDR3 DNA reads TGTGCCAGCAGTTTCGGGGGAACCCCCTACAATGAGCAGTTCTTC. It yields the protein CASSFGGTPYNEQFF.

The chain combines TRBV7-3 with TRBJ2-2; D is uncertain. Trimming stripped 3 bases from V and 4 bases from J, with 6 bases between. The germline V gene encodes CDR1 SGHTA and CDR2 FQGTGA. The CDR3 has 13 amino acids. The DNA for the CDR3 is TGTGCCAGCAGCTTGGGTGGCACCGGGGAGCTGTTTTTT. Translating it yields CASSLGGTGELFF.

Only a few counts were recorded for this clonotype. This chain links TRBV6-5 with TRBJ1-5, with D uncertain. The V and J ends lost 4 bases and 5 bases respectively, with 15 bases between them. CDR1 is MNHEY and CDR2 is SVGAGI in the germline V gene. The CDR3 spans 15 residues. CDR3 residues: CASSLLNSPDQPQHF. CDR3 coding DNA: TGTGCCAGCAGTTTGTTGAACAGCCCAGATCAGCCCCAGCATTTT.